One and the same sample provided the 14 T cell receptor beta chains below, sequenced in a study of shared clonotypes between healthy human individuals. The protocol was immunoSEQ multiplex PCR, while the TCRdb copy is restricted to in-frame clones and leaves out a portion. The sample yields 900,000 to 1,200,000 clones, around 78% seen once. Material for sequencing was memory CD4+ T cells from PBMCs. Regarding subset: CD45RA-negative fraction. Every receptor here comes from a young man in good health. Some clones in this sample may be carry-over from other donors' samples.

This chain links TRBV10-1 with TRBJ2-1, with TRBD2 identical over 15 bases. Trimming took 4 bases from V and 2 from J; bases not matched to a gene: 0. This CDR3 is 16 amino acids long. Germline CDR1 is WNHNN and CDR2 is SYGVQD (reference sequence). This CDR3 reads CASSGTSGRAYNEQFF. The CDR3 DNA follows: TGCGCCAGCAGTGGGACTAGCGGGAGGGCCTACAATGAGCAGTTCTTC.

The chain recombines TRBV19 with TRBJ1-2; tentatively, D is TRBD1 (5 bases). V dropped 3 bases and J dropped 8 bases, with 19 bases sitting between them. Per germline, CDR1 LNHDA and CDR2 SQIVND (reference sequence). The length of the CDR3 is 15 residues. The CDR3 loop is CASSIPGQAGTGYTF. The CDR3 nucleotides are TGTGCCAGTAGTATCCCCGGGCAGGCCGGGACGGGCTACACCTTC.

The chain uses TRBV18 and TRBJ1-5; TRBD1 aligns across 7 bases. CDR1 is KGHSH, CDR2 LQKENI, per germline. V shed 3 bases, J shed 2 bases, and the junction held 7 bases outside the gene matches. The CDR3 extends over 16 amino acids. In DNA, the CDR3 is TGTGCCAGCTCACCTGGGACAGTCGGTGGCAATCAGCCCCAGCATTTT. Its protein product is CASSPGTVGGNQPQHF.

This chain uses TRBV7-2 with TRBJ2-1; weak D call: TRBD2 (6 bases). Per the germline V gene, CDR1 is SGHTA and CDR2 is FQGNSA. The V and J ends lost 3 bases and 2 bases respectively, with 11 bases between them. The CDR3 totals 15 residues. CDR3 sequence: CASSFPGSPYNEQFF. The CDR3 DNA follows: TGTGCCAGCAGCTTCCCCGGGAGTCCCTACAATGAGCAGTTCTTC. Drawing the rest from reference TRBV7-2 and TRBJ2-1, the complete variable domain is GAGVSQSPSNKVTEKGKDVELRCDPISGHTALYWYRQSLGQGLEFLIYFQGNSAPDKSGLPSDRFSAERTGGSVSTLTIQRTQQEDSAVYLCASSFPGSPYNEQFFGPGTRLTVL.

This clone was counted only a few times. CDR3 sequence reads: CACTGTGQFGEQYF. In DNA, the CDR3 is TGTGCCTGTACCGGGACAGGGCAATTCGGCGAGCAGTACTTC. The gene calls are TRBV30 and TRBJ2-7; 9 nucleotides agree with TRBD1. The germline V gene has CDR1 GTSNPN and CDR2 SVGIG (reference sequence). With V trimmed by 6 bases and J by 6 bases, 12 bases remained unmatched. This CDR3 has 14 residues.

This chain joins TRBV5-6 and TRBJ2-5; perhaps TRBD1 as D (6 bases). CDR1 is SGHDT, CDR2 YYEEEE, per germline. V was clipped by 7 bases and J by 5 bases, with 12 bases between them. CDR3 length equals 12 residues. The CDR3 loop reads CASATGLETQYF. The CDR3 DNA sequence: TGTGCCAGCGCCACAGGGTTGGAGACCCAGTACTTC.

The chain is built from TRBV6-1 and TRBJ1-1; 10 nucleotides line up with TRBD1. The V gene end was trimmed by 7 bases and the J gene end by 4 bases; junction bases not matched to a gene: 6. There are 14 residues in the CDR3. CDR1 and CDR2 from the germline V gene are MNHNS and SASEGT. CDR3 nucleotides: TGTGCCAGCACCGGGACAGGGGATAGCACTGAAGCTTTCTTT. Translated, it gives CASTGTGDSTEAFF.

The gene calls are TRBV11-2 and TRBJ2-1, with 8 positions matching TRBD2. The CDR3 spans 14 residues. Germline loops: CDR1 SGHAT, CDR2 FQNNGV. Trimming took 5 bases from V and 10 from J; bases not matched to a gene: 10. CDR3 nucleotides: TGTGCCAGCAGCCCCTTTGGTAGCGGGAACGAGCAGTTCTTC. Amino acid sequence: CASSPFGSGNEQFF. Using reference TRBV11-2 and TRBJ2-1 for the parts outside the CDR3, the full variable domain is EAGVAQSPRYKIIEKRQSVAFWCNPISGHATLYWYQQILGQGPKLLIQFQNNGVVDDSQLPKDRFSAERLKGVDSTLKIQPAKLEDSAVYLCASSPFGSGNEQFFGPGTRLTVL.

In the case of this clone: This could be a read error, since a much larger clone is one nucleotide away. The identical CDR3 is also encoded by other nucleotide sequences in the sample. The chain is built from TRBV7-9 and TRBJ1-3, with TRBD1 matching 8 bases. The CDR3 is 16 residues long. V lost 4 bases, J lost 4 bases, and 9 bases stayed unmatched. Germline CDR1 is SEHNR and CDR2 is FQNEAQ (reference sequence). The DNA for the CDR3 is TGTGCCAGCAGCTCAGACGACAGGGGCTCCGGAAACACCATATATTTT. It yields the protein CASSSDDRGSGNTIYF.

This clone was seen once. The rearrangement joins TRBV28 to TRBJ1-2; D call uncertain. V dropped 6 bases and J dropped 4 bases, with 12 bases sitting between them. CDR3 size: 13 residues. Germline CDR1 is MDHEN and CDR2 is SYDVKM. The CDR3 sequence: CASSPDGSYGYTF. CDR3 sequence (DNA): TGTGCCAGCAGCCCGGACGGGTCCTATGGCTACACCTTC.

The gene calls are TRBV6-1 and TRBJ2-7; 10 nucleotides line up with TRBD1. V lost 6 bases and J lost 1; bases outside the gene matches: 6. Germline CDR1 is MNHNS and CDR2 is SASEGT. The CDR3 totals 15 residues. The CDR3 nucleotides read TGTGCCAGCAGCTTCGGGACAGGGGTATCCTACGAGCAGTACTTC. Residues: CASSFGTGVSYEQYF.

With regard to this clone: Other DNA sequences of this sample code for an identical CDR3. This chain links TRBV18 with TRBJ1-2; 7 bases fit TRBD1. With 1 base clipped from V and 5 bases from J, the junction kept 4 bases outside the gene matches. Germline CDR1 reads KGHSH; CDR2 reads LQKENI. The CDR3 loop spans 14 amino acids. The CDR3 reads CASSPRDSSYGYTF. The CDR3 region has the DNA TGTGCCAGCTCACCACGGGACAGTTCTTATGGCTACACCTTC.

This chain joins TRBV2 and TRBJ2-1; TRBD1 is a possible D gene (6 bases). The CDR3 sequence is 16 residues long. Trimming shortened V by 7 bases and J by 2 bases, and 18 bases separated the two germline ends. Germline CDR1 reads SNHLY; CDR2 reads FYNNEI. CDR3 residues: CASKRSGQRTYNEQFF. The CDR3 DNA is TGTGCCAGCAAACGATCCGGACAGCGGACCTACAATGAGCAGTTCTTC.

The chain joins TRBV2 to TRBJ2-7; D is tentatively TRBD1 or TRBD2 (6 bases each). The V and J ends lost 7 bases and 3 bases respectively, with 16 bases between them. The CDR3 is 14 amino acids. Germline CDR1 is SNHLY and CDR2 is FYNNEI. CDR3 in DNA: TGTGCCAGCAAGACAGGAGGGGGAATCTACGAGCAGTACTTC. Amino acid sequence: CASKTGGGIYEQYF.